These 4 T cell receptor beta chains share one sample of origin, sequenced in a study of T cell repertoires in cytomegalovirus infection. Their cognate antigens are unknown. TCRdb re-analysed the reads in MiXCR, keeping a single row per CDR3 protein. Here the sample spans approximately 110,000 distinct CDR3 sequences, about 9.5% being singletons. Source material: PBMCs, sequenced either directly or after in vitro stimulation (not recorded which). Receptors originate from a human donor in good health (CMV status not recorded). Some clones in this sample may be carry-over from other donors' samples.

This chain uses TRBV11-3 with TRBJ2-1; D gene ambiguous. Germline assignment: CDR1 SGHNT and CDR2 YENEEA. V shed 1 base and J shed 3 bases, with 4 bases lying between them. The CDR3 contains 13 residues. In nucleotides, the CDR3 is TGTGCCAGCAGCTTAGCGTACTACAATGAGCAGTTCTTC. Translating it yields CASSLAYYNEQFF.

The sample holds many counts of this clonotype. This sequence joins TRBV27 and TRBJ2-5; 7 nucleotides line up with TRBD1. The CDR3 has 16 residues. Germline values: CDR1 MNHEY, CDR2 SMNVEV (reference sequence). V lost 1 base, J lost 4 bases, and 9 bases stayed unmatched. For the CDR3, the DNA is TGTGCCAGCAGTTTATTCTTCCGGGCAGGGGGAGAGACCCAGTACTTC. It specifies CASSLFFRAGGETQYF.

Comments on this clonotype: One end of the junction varies from germline; a read error may be responsible. The chain has TRBV4-1 and TRBJ1-3; the match to TRBD1 covers 11 bases. CDR1 and CDR2 (germline): MGHRA, YSYEKL. CDR3 size: 14 residues. The CDR3 here is CASSQGTGGNTIYF. CDR3 in DNA: TGTGCCAGCAGCCAGGGGACAGGGGGGAACACCATATATTTT.

This clonotype was picked up many times. The rearrangement joins TRBV12-5 to TRBJ2-1, with 13 bases identical to TRBD2. The CDR3 length is 16 residues. With 2 bases clipped from V and 7 bases from J, the junction kept 5 bases outside the gene matches. Germline assignment: CDR1 LGHNT and CDR2 FRNRAP. DNA of the CDR3: TGTGCTAGTGGTTTGCGCCCGGGACTAGCGGGAAATGAGCAGTTCTTC. Protein product: CASGLRPGLAGNEQFF.